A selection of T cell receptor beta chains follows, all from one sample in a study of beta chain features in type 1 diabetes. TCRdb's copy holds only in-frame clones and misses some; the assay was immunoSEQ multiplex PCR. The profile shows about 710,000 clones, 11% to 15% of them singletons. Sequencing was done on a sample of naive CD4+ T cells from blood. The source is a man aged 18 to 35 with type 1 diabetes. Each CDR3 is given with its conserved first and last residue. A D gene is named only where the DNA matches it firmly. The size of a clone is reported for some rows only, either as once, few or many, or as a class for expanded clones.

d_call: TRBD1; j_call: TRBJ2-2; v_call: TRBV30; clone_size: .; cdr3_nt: TGTGCCTGGAGTGTAGCAGGGGGCTACACCGGGGAGCTGTTTTTT; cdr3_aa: CAWSVAGGYTGELFF
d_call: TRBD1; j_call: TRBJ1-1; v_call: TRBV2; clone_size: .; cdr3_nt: TGTGCCAGCAGTGATTTGACAGGGTGGGCTTTCTTT; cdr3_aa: CASSDLTGWAFF
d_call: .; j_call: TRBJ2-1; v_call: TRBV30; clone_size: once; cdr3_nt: TGTGCCTGGAGCTCGCTAGCATATGATGAGCAGTTCTTC; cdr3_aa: CAWSSLAYDEQFF
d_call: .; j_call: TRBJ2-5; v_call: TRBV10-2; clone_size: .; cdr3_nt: TGCGCCAGCAGTGAGGTTCTGCCCCAAGAGACCCAGTACTTC; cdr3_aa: CASSEVLPQETQYF
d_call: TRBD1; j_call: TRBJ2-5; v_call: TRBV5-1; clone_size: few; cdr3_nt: TGCGCCAGCAGCTCCGCCGGGACAGAAGAGACCCAGTACTTC; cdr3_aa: CASSSAGTEETQYF
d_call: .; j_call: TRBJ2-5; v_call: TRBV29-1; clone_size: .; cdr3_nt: TGCAGCGTTGTTCGGGGTCAAGAGACCCAGTACTTC; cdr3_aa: CSVVRGQETQYF
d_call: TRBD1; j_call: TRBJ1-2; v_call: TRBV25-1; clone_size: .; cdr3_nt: TGTGCCAGCAGTGAATGGGACAGGGATGAGGACTACACCTTC; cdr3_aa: CASSEWDRDEDYTF
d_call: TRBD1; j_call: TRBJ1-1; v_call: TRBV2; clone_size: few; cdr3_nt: TGTGCCAGCAGTCCCCGGACAGGGGGCTGGACTGAAGCTTTCTTT; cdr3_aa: CASSPRTGGWTEAFF
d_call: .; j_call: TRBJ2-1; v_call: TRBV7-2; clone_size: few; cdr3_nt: TGTGCCAGCAGCTCAACCCGAACATTCGGGGAGCAGTTCTTC; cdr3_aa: CASSSTRTFGEQFF
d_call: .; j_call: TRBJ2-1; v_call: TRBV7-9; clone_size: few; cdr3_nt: TGTGCCAGCAGCCTCCGGGAACTAAAGGAGAATGAGCAGTTCTTC; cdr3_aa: CASSLRELKENEQFF